The entry that follows covers one TCR beta chain sequence. Its antigen is undetermined. Deep-level running was used for the assay. This table comes from immunoSEQ multiplex PCR, and its TCRdb copy is limited to in-frame clones, with some not included. Here the sample spans approximately 2,300,000 clones, 80% to 95% being singletons. Per the germline V gene, CDR1 is SGHNT and CDR2 is YYREEE (reference sequence). The CDR3 is 13 residues long. Trimming stripped 0 bases from V and 4 bases from J, with 5 bases between. Healthy and HIV-negative, the adult donors had no recent acute infections or vaccinations. The entry originates in a study of shared clonotypes between healthy human individuals. About the research overall: Each donor contributed plates that comprised three CD4 naive, three CD4 memory, two CD8 naive and one CD8 memory.

Study results and caveats: Rarefaction revealed incomplete sorted-subset sequencing despite large depth.

The clonotype originates from a man younger than 30 in good health. Some clones in this sample may be carry-over from other donors' samples. The rearrangement uses TRBV5-4 and TRBJ2-1, with D hard to call. What was sequenced was naive CD4+ T cells from PBMCs. Sample subset: CD45RA+ positively selected. The CDR3 nucleotides read TGTGCCAGCAGCTTGGTTATGTACAATGAGCAGTTCTTC. Its protein is CASSLVMYNEQFF.